This is a list of T cell receptor beta chains from one sample in a study of blood T cell repertoires in COVID-19. The assay was immunoSEQ multiplex PCR, and TCRdb's table has in-frame clones only and misses some. Among some 130,000 clones listed, about 80% were seen once. Sequenced: peripheral blood. The origin of the receptors is a man between 60 and 75 years old with acute or convalescent COVID-19. The CDR3 runs from the conserved cysteine through the conserved F or W. D genes are given only for firm matches. Where a row states a size, it is once, few, many or the class of an expanded clone; other rows omit it.

v_gene: TRBV9; abundance: NA; d_gene: TRBD2; j_gene: TRBJ2-3; CDR3aa: CASSVVSGSTDTQYF; CDR3nt: TGTGCCAGCAGCGTAGTTAGCGGGAGCACAGATACGCAGTATTTT
v_gene: TRBV2; abundance: few; d_gene: TRBD2; j_gene: TRBJ2-1; CDR3aa: CASRGGTSNEQFF; CDR3nt: TGTGCCAGCAGGGGGGGGACTAGCAATGAGCAGTTCTTC
v_gene: TRBV5-5; abundance: NA; d_gene: TRBD1; j_gene: TRBJ1-2; CDR3aa: CASSLGPGTDQSYTF; CDR3nt: TGTGCCAGCAGCTTGGGTCCCGGGACAGACCAGAGCTACACCTTC
v_gene: TRBV6-2/TRBV6-3; abundance: few; d_gene: NA; j_gene: TRBJ1-5; CDR3aa: CASSPPGSGQPQHF; CDR3nt: TGTGCCAGCAGTCCCCCAGGGTCGGGTCAGCCCCAGCATTTT
v_gene: TRBV18; abundance: NA; d_gene: TRBD2; j_gene: TRBJ2-7; CDR3aa: CASSPVGLAVSYEQYF; CDR3nt: TGTGCCAGCTCACCAGTGGGACTAGCGGTCTCCTACGAGCAGTACTTC
v_gene: TRBV6-2/TRBV6-3; abundance: NA; d_gene: NA; j_gene: TRBJ2-1; CDR3aa: CASSTPGYNEQFF; CDR3nt: TGTGCCAGCAGTACCCCCGGGTACAATGAGCAGTTCTTC
v_gene: TRBV6-5; abundance: NA; d_gene: NA; j_gene: TRBJ1-3; CDR3aa: CASSLSTAGRGNTIYF; CDR3nt: TGTGCCAGCAGTTTATCGACCGCCGGGAGGGGAAACACCATATATTTT
v_gene: TRBV6-6; abundance: NA; d_gene: NA; j_gene: TRBJ2-1; CDR3aa: CASRATGIYNEQFF; CDR3nt: TGTGCCAGCAGAGCCACAGGAATATACAATGAGCAGTTCTTC
v_gene: TRBV15; abundance: NA; d_gene: NA; j_gene: TRBJ2-6; CDR3aa: CATSRGGTSAGANVLTF; CDR3nt: TGTGCCACCAGCAGGGGAGGTACGTCGGCCGGGGCCAACGTCCTGACTTTC
v_gene: TRBV4-1; abundance: NA; d_gene: TRBD1; j_gene: TRBJ1-4; CDR3aa: CASSRGQGPSTNEKLFF; CDR3nt: TGCGCCAGCAGCCGCGGACAGGGGCCCTCCACTAATGAAAAACTGTTTTTT
v_gene: TRBV7-7; abundance: NA; d_gene: TRBD1; j_gene: TRBJ1-4; CDR3aa: CASSQGTGVNEKLFF; CDR3nt: TGTGCTAGCAGCCAGGGGACAGGGGTTAATGAAAAACTGTTTTTT
v_gene: TRBV11-3; abundance: few; d_gene: TRBD2; j_gene: TRBJ2-5; CDR3aa: CASSSGLAGGLETQYF; CDR3nt: TGTGCCAGCAGCTCCGGACTAGCGGGAGGTTTAGAGACCCAGTACTTC
v_gene: TRBV28; abundance: NA; d_gene: NA; j_gene: TRBJ1-2; CDR3aa: CASNPRSSGHGYTF; CDR3nt: TGTGCCAGCAACCCGCGGTCGAGCGGCCATGGCTACACCTTC
v_gene: TRBV7-2; abundance: few; d_gene: NA; j_gene: TRBJ2-5; CDR3aa: CASSSPPPGTSPETQYF; CDR3nt: TGTGCCAGCAGCTCCCCGCCGCCAGGAACCTCACCGGAGACCCAGTACTTC
v_gene: TRBV18; abundance: NA; d_gene: NA; j_gene: TRBJ1-5; CDR3aa: CASSLAGGGNQPQHF; CDR3nt: TGTGCCAGCTCCCTGGCCGGGGGTGGCAATCAGCCCCAGCATTTT
v_gene: TRBV7-9; abundance: few; d_gene: NA; j_gene: TRBJ2-1; CDR3aa: CASRGLSIGSYNEQFF; CDR3nt: TGTGCCAGCAGGGGACTTTCCATTGGGTCCTACAATGAGCAGTTCTTC
v_gene: TRBV27; abundance: few; d_gene: NA; j_gene: TRBJ2-1; CDR3aa: CASSPIGQFNEQFF; CDR3nt: TGTGCCAGCAGTCCTATTGGACAGTTCAATGAGCAGTTCTTC
v_gene: TRBV19; abundance: NA; d_gene: NA; j_gene: TRBJ1-6; CDR3aa: CASSTGITTRSPLHF; CDR3nt: TGTGCCAGTAGTACAGGGATAACCACCAGGTCACCCCTCCACTTT
v_gene: TRBV10-3; abundance: once; d_gene: TRBD2; j_gene: TRBJ2-7; CDR3aa: CAISEGTSGYEQYF; CDR3nt: TGTGCCATCAGTGAAGGGACTAGCGGATACGAGCAGTACTTC
v_gene: TRBV6-5; abundance: NA; d_gene: TRBD1; j_gene: TRBJ2-7; CDR3aa: CASRRSGQGEYEQYF; CDR3nt: TGTGCCAGCAGGAGATCGGGACAGGGGGAGTACGAGCAGTACTTC
v_gene: TRBV4-1; abundance: NA; d_gene: NA; j_gene: TRBJ1-5; CDR3aa: CASSQDHVEQPQHF; CDR3nt: TGCGCCAGCAGCCAAGATCACGTGGAGCAGCCCCAGCATTTT
v_gene: TRBV29-1; abundance: NA; d_gene: TRBD1; j_gene: TRBJ1-5; CDR3aa: CSVVQGPNQPQHF; CDR3nt: TGCAGCGTTGTACAGGGGCCCAATCAGCCCCAGCATTTT